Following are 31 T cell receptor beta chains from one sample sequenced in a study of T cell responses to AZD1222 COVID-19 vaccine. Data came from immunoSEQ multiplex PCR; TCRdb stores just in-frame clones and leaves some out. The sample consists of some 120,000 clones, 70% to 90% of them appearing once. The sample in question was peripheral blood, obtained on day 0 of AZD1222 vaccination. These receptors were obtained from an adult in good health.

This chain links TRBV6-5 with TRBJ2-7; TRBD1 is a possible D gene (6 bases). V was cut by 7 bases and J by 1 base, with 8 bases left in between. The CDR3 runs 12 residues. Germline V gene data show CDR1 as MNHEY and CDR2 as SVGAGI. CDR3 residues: CASTGQSYEQYF. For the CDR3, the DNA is TGTGCCAGCACGGGACAATCCTACGAGCAGTACTTC.

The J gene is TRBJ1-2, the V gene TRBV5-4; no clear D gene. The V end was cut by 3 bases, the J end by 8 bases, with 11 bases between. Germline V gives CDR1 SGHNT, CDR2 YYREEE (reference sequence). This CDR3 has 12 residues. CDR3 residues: CASSYEAGGYTF. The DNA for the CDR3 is TGTGCCAGCAGCTACGAAGCGGGCGGCTACACCTTC.

The CDR3: CASSQMGSSYEQYF. The CDR3 region has the DNA TGCGCCAGCAGCCAAATGGGGAGCTCCTACGAGCAGTACTTC. The genes are TRBV4-3 and TRBJ2-7; possibly TRBD2 for D (5 bases). V was clipped by 2 bases and J by 0 bases, with 8 bases between them. Germline V lookup: CDR1 LGHNA, CDR2 YSLEER. CDR3 size: 14 residues.

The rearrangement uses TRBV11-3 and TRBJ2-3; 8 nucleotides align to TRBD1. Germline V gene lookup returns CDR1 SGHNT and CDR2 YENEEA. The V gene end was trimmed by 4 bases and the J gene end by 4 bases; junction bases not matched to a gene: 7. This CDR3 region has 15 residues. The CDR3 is CASSSGTGIPDTQYF. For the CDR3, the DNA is TGTGCCAGCAGCTCCGGGACAGGTATCCCAGATACGCAGTATTTT. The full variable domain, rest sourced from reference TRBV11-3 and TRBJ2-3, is EAGVVQSPRYKIIEKKQPVAFWCNPISGHNTLYWYLQNLGQGPELLIRYENEEAVDDSQLPKDRFSAERLKGVDSTLKIQPAELGDSAVYLCASSSGTGIPDTQYFGPGTRLTVL.

The chain's CDR3 is CASLDQETQYF. Written as DNA, the CDR3 is TGTGCCAGCCTAGACCAAGAGACCCAGTACTTC. J is TRBJ2-5 and V is TRBV12-3 or TRBV12-4; D uncertain. V lost 8 bases to trimming and J lost 0 bases, with 4 bases between them. The CDR3 extends over 11 amino acids.

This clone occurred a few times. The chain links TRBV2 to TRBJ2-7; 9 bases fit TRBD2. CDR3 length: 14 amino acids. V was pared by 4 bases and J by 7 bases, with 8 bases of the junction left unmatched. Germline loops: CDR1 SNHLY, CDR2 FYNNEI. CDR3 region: CASSGPSGVLEQYF. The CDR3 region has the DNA TGTGCCAGCAGTGGGCCTAGCGGGGTCTTGGAGCAGTACTTC.

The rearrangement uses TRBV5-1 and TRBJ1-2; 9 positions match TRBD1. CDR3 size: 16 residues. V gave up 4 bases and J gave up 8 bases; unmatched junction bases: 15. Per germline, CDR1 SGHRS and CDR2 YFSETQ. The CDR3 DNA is TGCGCCAGCAGCCCTTCCGGGACAGGGTTTTCCAGCGGCTACACCTTC. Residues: CASSPSGTGFSSGYTF.

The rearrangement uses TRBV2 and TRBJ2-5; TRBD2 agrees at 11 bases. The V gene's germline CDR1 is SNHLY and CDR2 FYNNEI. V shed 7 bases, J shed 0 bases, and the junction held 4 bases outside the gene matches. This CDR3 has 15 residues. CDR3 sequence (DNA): TGTGCCAGCATTAGGACTAGCGGGTACCAAGAGACCCAGTACTTC. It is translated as CASIRTSGYQETQYF.

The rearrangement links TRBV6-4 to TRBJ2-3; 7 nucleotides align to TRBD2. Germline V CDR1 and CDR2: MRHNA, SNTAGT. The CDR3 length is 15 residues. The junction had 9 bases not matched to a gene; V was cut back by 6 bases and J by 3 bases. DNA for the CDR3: TGTGCCAGCAGCCCGGGAGGTTTGAGTACAGATACGCAGTATTTT. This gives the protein CASSPGGLSTDTQYF.

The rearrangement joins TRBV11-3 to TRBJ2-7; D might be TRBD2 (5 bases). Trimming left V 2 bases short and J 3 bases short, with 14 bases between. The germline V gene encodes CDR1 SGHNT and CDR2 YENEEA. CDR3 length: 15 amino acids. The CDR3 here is CASSLYVNGIYEQYF. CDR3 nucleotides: TGTGCCAGCAGCTTATACGTTAACGGGATCTACGAGCAGTACTTC.

The CDR3 DNA follows: TGTGCCACCAGTGATGAGGGGGCGGGTGGCTACACCTTC. This encodes CATSDEGAGGYTF. The chain couples TRBV24-1 to TRBJ1-2; TRBD1 matches at 7 bases. The trim removed 3 bases at V and 7 bases at J, leaving 4 bases unmatched. The CDR3 is 13 amino acids. Germline V gene data show CDR1 as KGHDR and CDR2 as SFDVKD.

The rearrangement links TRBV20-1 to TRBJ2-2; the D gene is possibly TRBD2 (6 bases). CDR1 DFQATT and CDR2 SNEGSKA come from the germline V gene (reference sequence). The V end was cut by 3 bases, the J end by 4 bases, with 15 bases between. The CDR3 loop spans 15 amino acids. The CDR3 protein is CSASPGLSGTGELFF. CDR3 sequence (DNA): TGCAGTGCTAGTCCCGGCCTTAGCGGCACCGGGGAGCTGTTTTTT.

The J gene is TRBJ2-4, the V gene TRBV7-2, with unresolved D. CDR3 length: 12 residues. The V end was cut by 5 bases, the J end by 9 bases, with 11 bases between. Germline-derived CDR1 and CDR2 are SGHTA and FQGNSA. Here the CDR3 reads CASSPQAGIQYF. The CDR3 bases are TGTGCCAGCAGCCCCCAGGCCGGCATTCAGTACTTC.

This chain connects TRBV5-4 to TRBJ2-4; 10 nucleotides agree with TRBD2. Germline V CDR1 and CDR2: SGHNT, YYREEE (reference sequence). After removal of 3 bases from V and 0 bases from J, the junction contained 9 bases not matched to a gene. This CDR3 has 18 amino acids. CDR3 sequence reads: CASSWRASGSIAKNIQYF. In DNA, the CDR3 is TGTGCCAGCAGCTGGCGGGCTAGCGGGAGTATAGCCAAAAACATTCAGTACTTC.

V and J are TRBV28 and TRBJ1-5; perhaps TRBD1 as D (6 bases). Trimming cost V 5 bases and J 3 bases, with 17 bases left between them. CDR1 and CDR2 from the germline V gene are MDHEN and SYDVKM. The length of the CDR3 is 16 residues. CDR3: CASSLIQGGYNQPQHF. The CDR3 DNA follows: TGTGCCAGCAGTCTGATACAGGGCGGGTACAATCAGCCCCAGCATTTT.

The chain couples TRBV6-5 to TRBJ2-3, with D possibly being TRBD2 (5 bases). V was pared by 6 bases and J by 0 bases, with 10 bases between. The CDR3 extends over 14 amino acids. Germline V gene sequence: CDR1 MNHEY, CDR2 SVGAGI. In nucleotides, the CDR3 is TGTGCCAGCAGCGAGGGATCTAGCACAGATACGCAGTATTTT. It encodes CASSEGSSTDTQYF.

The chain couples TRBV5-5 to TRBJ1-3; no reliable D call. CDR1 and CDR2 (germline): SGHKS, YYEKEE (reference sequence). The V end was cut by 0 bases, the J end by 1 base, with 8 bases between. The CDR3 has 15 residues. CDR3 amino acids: CASSLGVASGNTIYF. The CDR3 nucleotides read TGTGCCAGCAGCTTGGGGGTCGCGTCTGGAAACACCATATATTTT.

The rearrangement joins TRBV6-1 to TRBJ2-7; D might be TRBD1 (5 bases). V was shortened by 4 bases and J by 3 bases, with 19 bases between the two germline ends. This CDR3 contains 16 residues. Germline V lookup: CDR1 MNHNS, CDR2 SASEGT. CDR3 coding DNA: TGTGCCAGCAGTGTTTCTGAGACAGCCCTCAACTACGAGCAGTACTTC. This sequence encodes CASSVSETALNYEQYF.

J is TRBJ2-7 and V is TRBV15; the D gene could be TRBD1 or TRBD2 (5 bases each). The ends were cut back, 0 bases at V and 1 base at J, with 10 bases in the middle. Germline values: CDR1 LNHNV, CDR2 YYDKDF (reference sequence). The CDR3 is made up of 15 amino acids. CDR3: CATSRDLGPSYEQYF. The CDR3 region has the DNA TGTGCCACCAGCAGAGATTTGGGACCATCCTACGAGCAGTACTTC.

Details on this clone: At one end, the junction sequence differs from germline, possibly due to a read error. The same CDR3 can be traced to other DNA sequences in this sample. The CDR3 here is CAWTQLNTEAFF. As DNA, the CDR3 is TGTGCGTGGACACAGCTGAACACTGAAGCTTTCTTT. This chain links TRBV30 with TRBJ1-1, with TRBD1 as a possible D gene (5 bases). There are 12 residues in the CDR3. Germline V gives CDR1 GTSNPN, CDR2 SVGIG (reference sequence). The variable domain in full, completed from reference TRBV30 and TRBJ1-1, reads SQTIHQWPATLVQPVGSPLSLECTVEGTSNPNLYWYRQAAGRGLQLLFYSVGIGQISSEVPQNLSASRPQDRQFILSSKKLLLSDSGFYLCAWTQLNTEAFFGQGTRLTVV.

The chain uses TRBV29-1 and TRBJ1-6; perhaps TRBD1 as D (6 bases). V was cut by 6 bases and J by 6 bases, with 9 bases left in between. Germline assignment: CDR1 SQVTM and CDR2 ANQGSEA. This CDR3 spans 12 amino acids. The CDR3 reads CSVMDSNSPLHF. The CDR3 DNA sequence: TGCAGCGTGATGGACAGTAATTCACCCCTCCACTTT.

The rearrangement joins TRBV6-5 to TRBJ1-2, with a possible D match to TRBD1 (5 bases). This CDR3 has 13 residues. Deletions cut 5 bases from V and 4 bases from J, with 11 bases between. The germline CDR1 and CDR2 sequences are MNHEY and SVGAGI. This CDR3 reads CASSPGRFYGYTF. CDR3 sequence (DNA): TGTGCCAGCAGTCCGGGACGCTTCTATGGCTACACCTTC.

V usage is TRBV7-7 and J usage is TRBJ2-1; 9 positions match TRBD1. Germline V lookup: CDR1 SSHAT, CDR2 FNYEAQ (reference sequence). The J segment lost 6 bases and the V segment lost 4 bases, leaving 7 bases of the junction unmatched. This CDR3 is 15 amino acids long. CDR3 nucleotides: TGTGCCAGCAGCTCCACAGGGGGCAAGGTCAATGAGCAGTTCTTC. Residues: CASSSTGGKVNEQFF.

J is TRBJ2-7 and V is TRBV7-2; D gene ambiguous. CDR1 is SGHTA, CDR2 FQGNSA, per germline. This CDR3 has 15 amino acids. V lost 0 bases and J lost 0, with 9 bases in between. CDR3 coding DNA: TGTGCCAGCAGCTTAGCCTGGGCTAGCTCCTACGAGCAGTACTTC. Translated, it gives CASSLAWASSYEQYF.

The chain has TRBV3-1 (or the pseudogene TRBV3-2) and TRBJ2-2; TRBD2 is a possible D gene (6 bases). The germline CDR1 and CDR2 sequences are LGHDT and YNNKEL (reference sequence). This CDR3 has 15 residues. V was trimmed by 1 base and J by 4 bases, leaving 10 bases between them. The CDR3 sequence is CASSQGRTTTGELFF. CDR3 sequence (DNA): TGTGCCAGCAGCCAAGGCCGGACTACCACCGGGGAGCTGTTTTTT.

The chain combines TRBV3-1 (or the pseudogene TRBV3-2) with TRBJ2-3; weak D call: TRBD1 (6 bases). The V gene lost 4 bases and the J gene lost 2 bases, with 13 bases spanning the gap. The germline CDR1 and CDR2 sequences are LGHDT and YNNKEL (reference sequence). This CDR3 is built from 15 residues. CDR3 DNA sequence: TGTGCCAGCAGCCTCCAGACAGGTTACACAGATACGCAGTATTTT. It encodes CASSLQTGYTDTQYF.

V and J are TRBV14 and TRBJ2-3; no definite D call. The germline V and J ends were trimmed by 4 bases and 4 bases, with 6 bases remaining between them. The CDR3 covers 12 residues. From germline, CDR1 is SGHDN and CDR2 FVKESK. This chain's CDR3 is CASSRRPDTQYF. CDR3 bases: TGTGCCAGCAGCCGGAGACCAGATACGCAGTATTTT.

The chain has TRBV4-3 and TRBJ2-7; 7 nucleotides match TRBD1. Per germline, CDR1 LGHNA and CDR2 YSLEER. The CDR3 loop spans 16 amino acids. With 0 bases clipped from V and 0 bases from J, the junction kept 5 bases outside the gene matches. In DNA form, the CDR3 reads TGCGCCAGCAGCCAAGAGGCCAGGGGGTTCTCCTACGAGCAGTACTTC. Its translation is CASSQEARGFSYEQYF.

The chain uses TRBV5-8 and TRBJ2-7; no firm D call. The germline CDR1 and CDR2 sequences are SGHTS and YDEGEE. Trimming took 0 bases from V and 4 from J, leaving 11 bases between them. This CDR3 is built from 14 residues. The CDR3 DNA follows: TGTGCCAGCAGCTTGGTAGCAGTTCCTTACGAGCAGTACTTC. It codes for CASSLVAVPYEQYF.

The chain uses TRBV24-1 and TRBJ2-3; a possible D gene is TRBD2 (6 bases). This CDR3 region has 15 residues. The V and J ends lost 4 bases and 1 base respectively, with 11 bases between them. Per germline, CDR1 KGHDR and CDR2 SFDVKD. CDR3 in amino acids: CATSDPERGTDTQYF. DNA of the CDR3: TGTGCCACCAGTGACCCCGAGCGGGGCACAGATACGCAGTATTTT.

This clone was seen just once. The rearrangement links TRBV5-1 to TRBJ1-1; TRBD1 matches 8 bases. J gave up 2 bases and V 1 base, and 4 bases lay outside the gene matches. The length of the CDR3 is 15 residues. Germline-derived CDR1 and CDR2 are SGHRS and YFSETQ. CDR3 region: CASSLLGQGNTEAFF. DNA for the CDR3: TGCGCCAGCAGCTTGCTTGGACAGGGAAACACTGAAGCTTTCTTT.